This record covers a single T cell receptor beta chain. The record originates from a study of blood T cell repertoires in COVID-19. Looked up from germline, CDR1 is MNHEY and CDR2 is SMNVEV (reference sequence). J gave up 7 bases and V 7 bases, and 13 bases lay outside the gene matches. The CDR3 covers 15 residues. Measured with immunoSEQ multiplex PCR; TCRdb has only the in-frame clones, and not every one. The sample holds some 180,000 clones, 75% to 90% seen once. This rearrangement joins TRBV27 to TRBJ2-7; 10 bases match TRBD2. Source material: peripheral blood. This sequence originates from a woman in her thirties or forties with COVID-19, enrolled during active disease. The CDR3 coding sequence is TGTGCCAGCACCCCCGGGACTAGCGAGACGGAAGAGCAGTACTTC. Residues: CASTPGTSETEEQYF.